The 24 T cell receptor beta chains below come from one sample, sequenced in a study of cytomegalovirus exposure and HLA in healthy donors. PCR involved 60 Vbeta and 13 Jbeta primers. Clones were sequenced by immunoSEQ multiplex PCR, and TCRdb holds only the in-frame ones, with some missing. The sample shows 130,000 or so clones, about three quarters of them seen only once. Sample: PBMCs. These TCRs come from a man in his fifties or sixties in good health and CMV-seropositive.

The chain recombines TRBV2 with TRBJ2-3; 9 bases match TRBD2. The CDR3 totals 18 residues. The J segment lost 2 bases and the V segment lost 0 bases, leaving 9 bases of the junction unmatched. Germline V lookup: CDR1 SNHLY, CDR2 FYNNEI. CDR3 nucleotide sequence: TGTGCCAGCAGTGAAGCCGGGGCTAGCGGGGTGATCACAGATACGCAGTATTTT. As protein: CASSEAGASGVITDTQYF.

V and J are TRBV27 and TRBJ1-2; unclear D gene. Germline CDR1 reads MNHEY; CDR2 reads SMNVEV (reference sequence). This CDR3 has 17 residues. The ends were cut back, 5 bases at V and 2 bases at J, with 21 bases in the middle. As DNA, the CDR3 is TGTGCCAGCAGTCCAATCAGCGTCCCGGGAACCAACTATGGCTACACCTTC. Protein sequence: CASSPISVPGTNYGYTF.

This clone appeared a few times. The chain links TRBV27 to TRBJ1-1; 7 bases line up with TRBD1. The CDR3 consists of 13 residues. The germline V gene encodes CDR1 MNHEY and CDR2 SMNVEV (reference sequence). After removal of 8 bases from V and 9 bases from J, the junction contained 12 bases not matched to a gene. The CDR3 protein is CASGQGTDHKAFF. Here the CDR3 DNA reads TGTGCCAGCGGCCAGGGGACAGACCACAAAGCTTTCTTT.

The chain links TRBV18 to TRBJ1-5; TRBD1 matches 7 bases. The CDR3 loop spans 13 amino acids. The junction had 3 bases not matched to a gene; V was cut back by 6 bases and J by 4 bases. Germline-derived CDR1 and CDR2 are KGHSH and LQKENI. The CDR3 DNA reads as TGTGCCAGCTCGGGACAGAAGAATCAGCCCCAGCATTTT. It codes for CASSGQKNQPQHF.

The genes are TRBV7-2 and TRBJ2-7; 13 bases map to TRBD2. The germline gives CDR1 SGHTA, CDR2 FQGNSA. Trimming removed 5 bases from V and 6 bases from J; junction bases left unmatched: 7. This CDR3 has 15 amino acids. The CDR3 sequence is CASSPGRTSGSEQYF. The CDR3 nucleotides read TGTGCCAGCAGCCCAGGTCGGACTAGCGGGAGCGAGCAGTACTTC.

This chain uses TRBV5-1 with TRBJ2-7; 11 bases line up with TRBD1. Per germline, CDR1 SGHRS and CDR2 YFSETQ. V trimming: 4 bases; J trimming: 6 bases; junction bases outside the gene matches: 9. The CDR3 covers 15 residues. This CDR3 reads CASSQPRTGGGEQYF. The CDR3 region has the DNA TGCGCCAGCAGCCAACCCCGGACAGGGGGCGGCGAGCAGTACTTC.

This clone was counted a few times. This chain joins TRBV18 and TRBJ1-2; weak D call: TRBD1 (6 bases). The CDR3 loop spans 15 amino acids. From germline, CDR1 is KGHSH and CDR2 LQKENI. Deletions cut 3 bases from V and 7 bases from J, with 18 bases between. The CDR3 reads CASSPPQGLKGGYTF. The CDR3 DNA sequence: TGTGCCAGCTCACCCCCCCAGGGGCTCAAAGGTGGCTACACCTTC. The whole variable domain, remainder taken from reference TRBV18 and TRBJ1-2, is NAGVMQNPRHLVRRRGQEARLRCSPMKGHSHVYWYRQLPEEGLKFMVYLQKENIIDESGMPKERFSAEFPKEGPSILRIQQVVRGDSAAYFCASSPPQGLKGGYTFGSGTRLTVV.

V and J are TRBV11-3 and TRBJ2-7; D perhaps matches TRBD1 (5 bases). The length of the CDR3 is 14 residues. Germline lookup yields CDR1 SGHNT and CDR2 YENEEA. Trimming stripped 1 base from V and 3 bases from J, with 10 bases between. The CDR3 nucleotides read TGTGCCAGCAGCTTAGTTTCAGGGCGCTACGAGCAGTACTTC. Protein: CASSLVSGRYEQYF.

The rearrangement links TRBV4-1 to TRBJ2-1; 8 bases match TRBD2. Germline assignment: CDR1 MGHRA and CDR2 YSYEKL. After removal of 2 bases from V and 9 bases from J, the junction contained 3 bases not matched to a gene. The CDR3 consists of 13 residues. As DNA, the CDR3 is TGCGCCAGCAGCCAACCTAGCGGGTTTGAGCAGTTCTTC. Translated: CASSQPSGFEQFF.

In its sample, this clone was seen a few times. A read error likely explains this, since a far larger clone differs by one base. The sample has other DNA sequences that encode this CDR3 too. V and J are TRBV7-8 and TRBJ2-5, with 8 positions matching TRBD2. The CDR3 runs to 22 residues. Germline CDR1 reads SGHVS; CDR2 reads FQNEAQ. Trimming at V came to 7 bases and at J to 1 base, leaving 29 bases not matched to a gene. CDR3 DNA sequence: TGTGCCAGCACCCAGGTCCCTTGTGGGGGGTCCGGGACTAGTTCGCTCCAAGAGACCCAGTACTTC. Translation gives CASTQVPCGGSGTSSLQETQYF.

This chain joins TRBV5-1 and TRBJ2-7, with TRBD1 matching over 7 bases. Germline CDR1 is SGHRS and CDR2 is YFSETQ. J was trimmed by 6 bases and V by 5 bases; bases with no gene match: 14. This CDR3 contains 15 residues. The CDR3 bases are TGCGCCAGCAGGAGAGCAGGGGGAACCTTAGGCGAGCAGTACTTC. Translating it yields CASRRAGGTLGEQYF.

The rearrangement joins TRBV5-4 to TRBJ1-6, with 7 bases matching TRBD1. The CDR3 runs 12 residues. The junction had 3 bases not matched to a gene; V was cut back by 4 bases and J by 11 bases. Per the germline V gene, CDR1 is SGHNT and CDR2 is YYREEE (reference sequence). CDR3 DNA sequence: TGTGCCAGCAGCAGGGACAGAACACCCCTCCACTTT. Translated, it gives CASSRDRTPLHF.

CDR3 sequence reads: CAATLANTDTQYF. The CDR3 DNA sequence: TGTGCCGCCACACTAGCGAACACAGATACGCAGTATTTT. The chain links TRBV5-6 to TRBJ2-3, with 7 bases lining up with TRBD2. From germline, CDR1 is SGHDT and CDR2 YYEEEE. The CDR3 contains 13 residues. The V segment lost 10 bases and the J segment 2 bases; nucleotides outside the gene matches: 7.

The V gene is TRBV6-5, the J gene TRBJ1-1; D might be TRBD1 (6 bases). V was cut by 2 bases and J by 1 base, with 11 bases left in between. Germline CDR1 reads MNHEY; CDR2 reads SVGAGI. The CDR3 runs 15 residues. The DNA of the CDR3 is TGTGCCAGCAGTTACGAGGGGGGGCCGAACACTGAAGCTTTCTTT. This codes for CASSYEGGPNTEAFF.

This rearrangement joins TRBV10-2 to TRBJ2-5; maybe TRBD2 (5 bases). This CDR3 comprises 12 residues. The germline gives CDR1 WSHSY, CDR2 SAAADI. The V end was cut by 6 bases, the J end by 5 bases, with 10 bases between. CDR3 sequence (DNA): TGCGCCAGCAGGGGGAGTGGGGAGACCCAGTACTTC. It is translated as CASRGSGETQYF.

In its sample, this clone was seen once. This rearrangement joins TRBV19 to TRBJ2-2; D is possibly TRBD2 (6 bases). Per germline, CDR1 LNHDA and CDR2 SQIVND (reference sequence). The germline V and J ends were trimmed by 10 bases and 8 bases, with 14 bases remaining between them. This CDR3 region has 12 residues. This chain's CDR3 is CATGRRGGELFF. The CDR3 DNA reads TGTGCCACTGGAAGACGGGGGGGGGAGCTGTTTTTT.

This clone came up a few times. The J gene is TRBJ1-5, the V gene TRBV7-9; TRBD1 matches 8 bases. CDR3 size: 15 residues. Germline CDR1 SEHNR, CDR2 FQNEAQ (reference sequence). V lost 4 bases to trimming and J lost 7 bases; unmatched junction nucleotides: 9. CDR3 nucleotide sequence: TGTGCCAGCAGCTACTCTGGGGCAGGGGGCCAGCCCCAGCATTTT. This translates into CASSYSGAGGQPQHF.

J is TRBJ2-7 and V is TRBV6-1; perhaps TRBD1 as D (6 bases). This CDR3 region has 13 residues. V lost 8 bases to trimming and J lost 0 bases, with 11 bases between them. Germline values: CDR1 MNHNS, CDR2 SASEGT. The CDR3 loop is CASLGTPSYEQYF. The CDR3 DNA reads as TGTGCCAGCCTCGGGACACCCTCCTACGAGCAGTACTTC.

The genes are TRBV18 and TRBJ1-1; D might be TRBD1 (5 bases). The CDR3 sequence is 16 residues long. Trimming pared 4 bases from V and 3 bases from J, leaving 18 bases between. From germline, CDR1 is KGHSH and CDR2 LQKENI. This CDR3 reads CASSRTAGSGDTEAFF. In DNA, the CDR3 is TGTGCCAGCTCACGTACGGCAGGGTCTGGGGACACTGAAGCTTTCTTT.

The genes are TRBV2 and TRBJ1-1; possibly TRBD1 for D (5 bases). This CDR3 spans 13 amino acids. Germline values: CDR1 SNHLY, CDR2 FYNNEI. Trimming removed 4 bases from V and 4 bases from J, with 10 bases in between. CDR3 DNA sequence: TGTGCCAGCAGTGTGGAGGGGAGCACTGAAGCTTTCTTT. Its translation: CASSVEGSTEAFF.

The chain's CDR3 is CASSLYRDGYTF. DNA for the CDR3: TGCGCCAGCAGCCTTTACAGGGACGGCTACACCTTC. V gene TRBV5-1 combines with J gene TRBJ1-2, with D perhaps TRBD1 (6 bases). This CDR3 has 12 amino acids. CDR1 SGHRS and CDR2 YFSETQ come from the germline V gene. V lost 4 bases and J lost 8, with 12 bases in between.

The chain carries TRBV7-8 and TRBJ1-1, with D unclear. This CDR3 is 12 amino acids long. Germline loops: CDR1 SGHVS, CDR2 FQNEAQ. Trimming removed 5 bases from V and 4 bases from J, with 8 bases in between. CDR3 sequence (DNA): TGTGCCAGCAGCGTACAAGTCACTGAAGCTTTCTTT. It specifies CASSVQVTEAFF.

J is TRBJ2-1 and V is TRBV5-6; 9 bases are shared with TRBD2. CDR1 is SGHDT, CDR2 YYEEEE, per germline. This CDR3 contains 17 residues. Losses at the gene ends were 5 bases for V and 5 bases for J; bases not matched to a gene: 14. The DNA for the CDR3 is TGTGCCAGCAGGGAATTTGGGTATAGCGGGAGTGACAATGAGCAGTTCTTC. This translates into CASREFGYSGSDNEQFF. Filled out from reference TRBV5-6 and TRBJ2-1, the complete variable domain reads DAGVTQSPTHLIKTRGQQVTLRCSPKSGHDTVSWYQQALGQGPQFIFQYYEEEERQRGNFPDRFSGHQFPNYSSELNVNALLLGDSALYLCASREFGYSGSDNEQFFGPGTRLTVL.

This clone was seen more than once but under ten times. V is TRBV29-1 and J is TRBJ1-2; 12 bases fit TRBD1. The CDR3 loop spans 15 amino acids. V lost 4 bases, J lost 2 bases, and 5 bases stayed unmatched. CDR1 and CDR2 from the germline V gene are SQVTM and ANQGSEA. This CDR3 is CSVGDRGQENYGYTF. The DNA of the CDR3 is TGCAGCGTTGGGGACAGGGGGCAGGAGAACTATGGCTACACCTTC.